This T cell receptor (beta chain) is drawn from a study of shared clonotypes between healthy human individuals. An even split of each subset's genomic DNA across several immunoSEQ plates was performed. Per the authors' pipeline: ImmunoSEQ output held junction-only sequences without quality scores, so filtering differed. Profiled with immunoSEQ multiplex PCR; TCRdb holds only in-frame clones, not every one. For V, J and clone size, that table is used; D and trimming come from the DNA. The sample lists about 2.3 million clones, approximately 95% occurring once. The investigators split CD4+ cells into a CD45RA+ naive subset and a CD45RA-negative memory subset. Comment on this clone: Antigen specificity is unknown. This sample includes further DNA sequences coding for the same CDR3.

Study-wide findings and caveats: Non-shared clonotypes had lower generation probabilities than clonotypes shared by all four sorted-subset donors.

This CDR3 is built from 14 residues. V lost 0 bases, J lost 8 bases, and 5 bases stayed unmatched. Germline-derived CDR1 and CDR2 are SGDLS and YYNGEE. This receptor was obtained from a man between 18 and 29 years old in good health. Some clones in this sample may be carry-over from other donors' samples. The V gene is TRBV9, the J gene TRBJ1-2; 9 positions agree with TRBD1. Sequenced sample: naive CD4+ T cells from PBMCs. Subset specified: CD45RA+ positively selected. CDR3 nucleotides: TGTGCCAGCAGCGTAGCGGGGACAGGGACCGGCTACACCTTC. Protein product: CASSVAGTGTGYTF.